This T cell receptor (beta chain) originates from a study of blood T cell repertoires in COVID-19. Across the study: There were acute and convalescent COVID-19 samples, and they came from the United States, Italy and Spain. Sources were T cells, B-cell-depleted T cells, or PBMCs; the material itself was cDNA or gDNA.

Only in-frame clones appear in the TCRdb table, and some are missing; sequencing was by immunoSEQ multiplex PCR. The data contain about 310,000 clones, 85% to 90% of them singletons. Germline CDR1 SGHTA, CDR2 FQGNSA. This CDR3 region has 15 residues. Trimming cost V 1 base and J 1 base, with 10 bases left between them. The V gene is TRBV7-2, the J gene TRBJ1-1; a weak D match, TRBD1 (6 bases). The receptor comes from a woman aged 30 to 39 with COVID-19, enrolled during active disease. Sequencing input: peripheral blood. The CDR3 loop is CASSLGGGTNTEAFF. The CDR3, as DNA: TGTGCCAGCAGCTTAGGCGGGGGCACGAACACTGAAGCTTTCTTT. The full variable domain, in which reference TRBV7-2 and TRBJ1-1 provide the parts outside the CDR3, is GAGVSQSPSNKVTEKGKDVELRCDPISGHTALYWYRQSLGQGLEFLIYFQGNSAPDKSGLPSDRFSAERTGGSVSTLTIQRTQQEDSAVYLCASSLGGGTNTEAFFGQGTRLTVV.